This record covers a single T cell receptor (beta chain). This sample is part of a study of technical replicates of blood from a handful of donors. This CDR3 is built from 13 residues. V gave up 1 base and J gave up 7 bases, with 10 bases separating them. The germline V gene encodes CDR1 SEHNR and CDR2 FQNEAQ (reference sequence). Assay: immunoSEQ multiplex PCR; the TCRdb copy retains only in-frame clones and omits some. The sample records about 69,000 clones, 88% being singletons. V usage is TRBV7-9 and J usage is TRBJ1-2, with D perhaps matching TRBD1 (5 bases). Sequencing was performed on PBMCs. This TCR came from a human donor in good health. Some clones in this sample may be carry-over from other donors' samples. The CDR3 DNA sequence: TGTGCCAGCAGCTTAGATGGGGGAGGTGGCTACACCTTC. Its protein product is CASSLDGGGGYTF.